These 20 T cell receptor beta chains were sequenced from one sample in a study of Graves' ophthalmopathy and Graves' hyperthyroidism. TCR beta CDR3 regions were amplified from RNA transcripts. RT-PCR was first run with HTBI primers, then multiplex PCR in a second round. TCRdb analysed the multiplex PCR reads with MiXCR anew, one entry per CDR3 protein. The sample has around 1.1 million distinct CDR3 sequences; roughly 35% are singletons. The sample taken for sequencing was peripheral blood or thyroid tissue (not recorded which). Receptors were obtained from an adult man with Graves' hyperthyroidism.

This clonotype was recorded only once. The junction differs from germline at one of its ends, possibly a read error. The rearrangement links TRBV12-3 or TRBV12-4 to TRBJ2-7; D gene ambiguous. The CDR3 is 14 residues long. The CDR3 DNA reads TGTGCCAGCAGGTGCACAAAGGTGGTCCACGAGCAATACTTC. Encoded protein: CASRCTKVVHEQYF.

The chain has TRBV9 and TRBJ1-1, with D possibly TRBD1 on 5 matching bases. CDR3 length: 14 residues. Trimming shortened V by 10 bases and J by 0 bases, and 16 bases separated the two germline ends. The V gene's germline CDR1 is SGDLS and CDR2 YYNGEE. CDR3 loop: CADSQTLMNTEAFF. CDR3 sequence (DNA): TGTGCCGACAGCCAAACGCTCATGAACACTGAAGCTTTCTTT.

This clonotype was picked up many times. The chain couples TRBV12-3 or TRBV12-4 to TRBJ1-2, with a tentative D call TRBD1 (5 bases). V was pared by 6 bases and J by 8 bases, with 16 bases between. CDR3 size: 13 residues. The CDR3 DNA follows: TGTGCCAGCAGCCAGGGACTCGGTTGGGGCTACACCTTC. This translates into CASSQGLGWGYTF.

The V call is TRBV24-1, the J call TRBJ1-5; unclear D gene. Germline V CDR1 and CDR2: KGHDR, SFDVKD. V lost 4 bases and J 5 bases, leaving 11 bases between the germline ends. This CDR3 is 14 amino acids long. CDR3 loop: CATSEYRTDQPQHF. The CDR3 DNA is TGTGCCACCAGTGAATACAGAACCGATCAGCCCCAGCATTTT.

This clonotype came up once. The V gene is TRBV20-1, the J gene TRBJ2-2; no firm D call. The V end lost 0 bases, the J end lost 4 bases, and 12 bases lay between the germline ends. Germline CDR1 reads DFQATT; CDR2 reads SNEGSKA (reference sequence). The CDR3 consists of 15 residues. The CDR3 is CSARESRAPTGELFF. The CDR3 nucleotides read TGCAGTGCTAGAGAATCGAGAGCGCCCACCGGGGAGCTGTTTTTT.

This clonotype was observed a handful of times. V usage is TRBV3-1 and J usage is TRBJ1-3; 8 nucleotides match TRBD1. Per the germline V gene, CDR1 is LGHDT and CDR2 is YNNKEL (reference sequence). The junction had 5 bases not matched to a gene; V was cut back by 4 bases and J by 0 bases. CDR3 length equals 16 residues. This CDR3 reads CASSPDREYSGNTIYF. The DNA of the CDR3 is TGTGCCAGCAGCCCGGACAGGGAGTACTCTGGAAACACCATATATTTT.

CDR3 region: CASSNQGKNTGELFF. CDR3 coding DNA: TGTGCCAGCAGCAACCAGGGGAAGAACACCGGGGAGCTGTTTTTT. The chain links TRBV7-9 to TRBJ2-2; D perhaps matches TRBD1 (6 bases). The CDR3 has 15 residues. Germline CDR1 is SEHNR and CDR2 is FQNEAQ (reference sequence). Trimming removed 5 bases at V and 1 base at J, with 11 bases between. The complete variable domain, with remaining parts taken from reference TRBV7-9 and TRBJ2-2, reads DTGVSQNPRHKITKRGQNVTFRCDPISEHNRLYWYRQTLGQGPEFLTYFQNEAQLEKSRLLSDRFSAERPKGSFSTLEIQRTEQGDSAMYLCASSNQGKNTGELFFGEGSRLTVL.

To note about this clonotype: One end of the junction does not line up with germline, which may come from a read error. The chain has TRBV5-1 and TRBJ2-2; 12 bases align to TRBD2. CDR1 and CDR2 from the germline V gene are SGHRS and YFSETQ. CDR3 length: 15 amino acids. CDR3 DNA: TGTGCCAGCAGCTTGTGGACTAGCGGGACCGGGGAGCCGTTTTTT. Amino acids: CASSLWTSGTGEPFF. The full variable domain, its missing parts supplied by reference TRBV5-1 and TRBJ2-2, is KAGVTQTPRYLIKTRGQQVTLSCSPISGHRSVSWYQQTPGQGLQFLFEYFSETQRNKGNFPGRFSGRQFSNSRSEMNVSTLELGDSALYLCASSLWTSGTGEPFFGEGSRLTVL.

Here the CDR3 DNA reads TGCAGCTTAGTTTTGGGGGGCGGAGAGACCCAGTACTTC. This gives the protein CSLVLGGGETQYF. V and J are TRBV29-1 and TRBJ2-5, with D perhaps matching TRBD1 or TRBD2 (6 bases each). CDR1 is SQVTM and CDR2 is ANQGSEA in the germline V gene. The ends were cut back, 8 bases at V and 4 bases at J, with 17 bases in the middle. This CDR3 is 13 amino acids long.

This clonotype came up many times. The chain is built from TRBV19 and TRBJ2-7; TRBD1 matches at 7 bases. CDR1 is LNHDA and CDR2 is SQIVND in the germline V gene (reference sequence). The V gene end was trimmed by 6 bases and the J gene end by 2 bases; junction bases not matched to a gene: 7. This CDR3 comprises 14 residues. The CDR3 bases are TGTGCCAGTAGAACAACAGGGGCAGCCTACGAGCAGTACTTC. Translation: CASRTTGAAYEQYF.

This clonotype was found once. The chain has TRBV25-1 and TRBJ1-1; TRBD1 might be the D (6 bases). V lost 4 bases and J 4 bases, leaving 10 bases between the germline ends. This CDR3 is built from 13 residues. Germline loops: CDR1 MGHDK, CDR2 SYGVNS. In DNA form, the CDR3 reads TGTGCCAGCAGTGTGGGGGGCCTCACTGAAGCTTTCTTT. It codes for CASSVGGLTEAFF. Full variable domain (rest looked up from reference TRBV25-1 and TRBJ1-1): EADIYQTPRYLVIGTGKKITLECSQTMGHDKMYWYQQDPGMELHLIHYSYGVNSTEKGDLSSESTVSRIRTEHFPLTLESARPSHTSQYLCASSVGGLTEAFFGQGTRLTVV.

This chain uses TRBV14 with TRBJ2-7, with D tentatively TRBD1 (6 bases). Trimming stripped 3 bases from V and 0 bases from J, with 18 bases between. This CDR3 has 17 residues. In germline, CDR1 is SGHDN, CDR2 FVKESK. The CDR3 is CASSHRFTGPSSYEQYF. CDR3 nucleotide sequence: TGTGCCAGCAGCCATAGATTCACAGGGCCCTCCTCCTACGAGCAGTACTTC.

This chain joins TRBV2 and TRBJ2-7, with no clear D. Trimming left V 6 bases short and J 3 bases short, with 15 bases between. Germline V lookup: CDR1 SNHLY, CDR2 FYNNEI. This CDR3 contains 14 residues. The chain's CDR3 is CASRSGRHFYEQYF. The CDR3 DNA reads as TGTGCCAGCAGATCAGGTCGTCACTTCTACGAGCAGTACTTC.

CDR3 sequence (DNA): TGTGCCAGTAGTATTTTCAGGGGACCTGAAAAACTGTTTTTT. Translation gives CASSIFRGPEKLFF. This chain links TRBV19 with TRBJ1-4, with a tentative D call TRBD1 (6 bases). Trimming removed 3 bases from V and 7 bases from J, with 12 bases in between. The V gene's germline CDR1 is LNHDA and CDR2 SQIVND (reference sequence). This CDR3 has 14 amino acids.

This clonotype has at least ten counts. This chain joins TRBV7-2 and TRBJ2-2; D gene unclear. The CDR3 runs to 15 residues. Trimming stripped 4 bases from V and 3 bases from J, with 12 bases between. The germline V gene has CDR1 SGHTA and CDR2 FQGNSA. The CDR3, as DNA: TGTGCCAGCAGCTCAACCTCTAGGTACACCGGGGAGCTGTTTTTT. It codes for CASSSTSRYTGELFF. The whole variable domain, remainder taken from reference TRBV7-2 and TRBJ2-2, is GAGVSQSPSNKVTEKGKDVELRCDPISGHTALYWYRQSLGQGLEFLIYFQGNSAPDKSGLPSDRFSAERTGGSVSTLTIQRTQQEDSAVYLCASSSTSRYTGELFFGEGSRLTVL.

Note on this clonotype: A much bigger clone sits one base away, suggesting this may be a read error. The J gene is TRBJ2-7, the V gene TRBV9, with 8 positions matching TRBD2. The CDR3 runs 15 residues. Trimming removed 0 bases from V and 3 bases from J; junction bases left unmatched: 5. Germline V gene lookup returns CDR1 SGDLS and CDR2 YYNGEE. The CDR3 loop is CASSVGRTSFYEQYF. The CDR3 nucleotides read TGTGCCAGCAGCGTAGGTAGGACTAGCTTCTACGAGCAGTACTTC. Complete variable domain (other parts from reference TRBV9 and TRBJ2-7): DSGVTQTPKHLITATGQRVTLRCSPRSGDLSVYWYQQSLDQGLQFLIQYYNGEERAKGNILERFSAQQFPDLHSELNLSSLELGDSALYFCASSVGRTSFYEQYFGPGTRLTVT.

The chain has TRBV12-3 or TRBV12-4 and TRBJ1-3; D remains ambiguous. The CDR3 is made up of 13 amino acids. The V gene lost 7 bases and the J gene lost 4 bases, with 11 bases spanning the gap. CDR3: CASTRRQGNTIYF. DNA for the CDR3: TGTGCCAGCACCCGACGGCAGGGAAACACCATATATTTT.

The rearrangement uses TRBV3-1 and TRBJ1-2; the match to TRBD1 covers 9 bases. Germline CDR1 reads LGHDT; CDR2 reads YNNKEL (reference sequence). The CDR3 has 14 residues. J lost 4 bases, V lost 8 bases, and 8 bases had no gene match. The CDR3 here is CASGRDRAGYGYTF. The DNA for the CDR3 is TGTGCCAGCGGCCGGGACAGGGCAGGCTATGGCTACACCTTC.

As concerns this clonotype: A much bigger clone sits one base away, suggesting this may be a read error. The conserved closing phenylalanine or tryptophan is absent in this CDR3, likely reflecting a read error. The chain couples TRBV20-1 to TRBJ1-6; tentative D call: TRBD1 (5 bases). This CDR3 is 14 amino acids long. V lost 2 bases and J 8 bases, leaving 13 bases between the germline ends. Germline V gene sequence: CDR1 DFQATT, CDR2 SNEGSKA (reference sequence). CDR3 in DNA: TGCAGTGCTAGACAGGGTTTCGGAGATTCACCCCTCCACCTT. Translating gives CSARQGFGDSPLHL.

Ten or more counts support this clonotype. The chain has TRBV15 and TRBJ2-7, with D tentatively TRBD2 (6 bases). In germline, CDR1 is LNHNV, CDR2 YYDKDF (reference sequence). The CDR3 sequence is 13 residues long. The ends were cut back, 0 bases at V and 7 bases at J, with 10 bases in the middle. The CDR3 reads CATSRERAGEQYF. For the CDR3, the DNA is TGTGCCACCAGCAGAGAAAGGGCGGGAGAGCAGTACTTC.